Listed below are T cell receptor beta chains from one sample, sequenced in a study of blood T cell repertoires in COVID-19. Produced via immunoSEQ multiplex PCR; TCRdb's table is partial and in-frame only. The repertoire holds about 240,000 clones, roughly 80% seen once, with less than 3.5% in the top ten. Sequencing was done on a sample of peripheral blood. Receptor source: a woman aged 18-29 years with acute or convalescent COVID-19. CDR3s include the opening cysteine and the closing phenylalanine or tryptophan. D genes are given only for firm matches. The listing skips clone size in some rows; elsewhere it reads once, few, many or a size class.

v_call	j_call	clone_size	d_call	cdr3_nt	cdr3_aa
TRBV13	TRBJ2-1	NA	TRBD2	TGTGCCAGCAGCTTCCTAACTAGCGGGAGACATGAGCAGTTCTTC	CASSFLTSGRHEQFF
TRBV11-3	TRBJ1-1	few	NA	TGTGCCAGCAGCTTAGATGGACTCACGACTGAAGCTTTCTTT	CASSLDGLTTEAFF
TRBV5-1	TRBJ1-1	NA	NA	TGCGCCAGCAGCCCCCCCCGGGGGGGCACTGAAGCTTTCTTT	CASSPPRGGTEAFF
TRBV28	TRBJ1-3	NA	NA	TGTGCCAGCAGTTTGGGGCAGGGCTGGGGCACCATATATTTT	CASSLGQGWGTIYF
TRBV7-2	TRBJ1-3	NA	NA	TGTGCCAGCACCCTCACACCGTTCTCTGGAAACACCATATATTTT	CASTLTPFSGNTIYF
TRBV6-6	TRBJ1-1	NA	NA	TGTGCCACCGCGACAGCGAACACTGAAGCTTTCTTT	CATATANTEAFF
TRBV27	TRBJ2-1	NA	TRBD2	TGTGCCAGCAGCCCACTAGCGGGAGATAACCCCGATGAGCAGTTCTTC	CASSPLAGDNPDEQFF
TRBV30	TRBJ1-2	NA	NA	TGTGCCTTAGATTTTAATGGCTACACCTTC	CALDFNGYTF
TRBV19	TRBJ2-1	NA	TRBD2	TGTGCCAGTAGTGCCAGGACTAGTATGTCCAATGAGCAGTTCTTC	CASSARTSMSNEQFF
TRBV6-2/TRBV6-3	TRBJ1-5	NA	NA	TGTGCCAGCAGTTACGGTGGGGGCCCCAATCAGCCCCAGCATTTT	CASSYGGGPNQPQHF
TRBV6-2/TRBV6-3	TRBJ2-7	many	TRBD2	TGTGCCAGCAGTATCGGCGGGGGTTACGAGCAGTACTTC	CASSIGGGYEQYF
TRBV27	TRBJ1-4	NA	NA	TGTGCCAGCAGTGCCCACCGAGGCCCAACTAATGAAAAACTGTTTTTT	CASSAHRGPTNEKLFF
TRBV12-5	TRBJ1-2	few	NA	TGTGCTAGTGGTTTGGACAATAACTATGGCTACACCTTC	CASGLDNNYGYTF
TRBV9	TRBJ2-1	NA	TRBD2	TGTGCCAGCAGCGTAGCCGGACTAGCGGGCCAATCCTTCTCCTACAATGAGCAGTTCTTC	CASSVAGLAGQSFSYNEQFF
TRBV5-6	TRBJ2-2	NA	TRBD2	TGTGCCAGCAGCTTGGGACTAGCGGGAAATGGCGGGGAGCTGTTTTTT	CASSLGLAGNGGELFF
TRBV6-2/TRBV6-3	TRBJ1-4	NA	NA	TGTGCCAGCAGTTACTCGAGAGACACTAGCTCTCGTCTGTTTTTT	CASSYSRDTSSRLFF
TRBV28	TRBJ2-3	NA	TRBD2	TGTGCCAGCAGTATTGGAGGAGCGGGAGGTGGGGATACGCAGTATTTT	CASSIGGAGGGDTQYF
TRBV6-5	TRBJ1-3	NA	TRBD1	TGTGCCAGCAGCGGGACAGGGGAAAACACCATATATTTT	CASSGTGENTIYF
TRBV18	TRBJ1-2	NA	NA	TGTGCCAGCTCAGACCAGTCTGGAGGAGGCTACACCTTC	CASSDQSGGGYTF
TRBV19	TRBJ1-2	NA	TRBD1	TGTGCCAGTAGTATAGGGGACAGTGAATTCTATGGCTACACCTTC	CASSIGDSEFYGYTF
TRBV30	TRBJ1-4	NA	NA	TGTGCCTGGAGCCTACAGGCGAATGAAAAACTGTTTTTT	CAWSLQANEKLFF
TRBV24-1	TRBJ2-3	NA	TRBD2	TGTGCCACCAGTGGTGGACTAGCCCCGTCCACAGATACGCAGTATTTT	CATSGGLAPSTDTQYF
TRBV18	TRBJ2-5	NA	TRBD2	TGTGCCAGCTCACGCGGGGGGCAAGAGACCCAGTACTTC	CASSRGGQETQYF
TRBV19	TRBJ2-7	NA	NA	TGTGCCAGTAGTATCGTCGGGGTTGCCATAGCGGACTCCTACGAGCAGTACTTC	CASSIVGVAIADSYEQYF
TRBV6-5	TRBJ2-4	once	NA	TGTGCCAGCAGTTTTAGGCAGGGGAATGGCATTCAGTACTTC	CASSFRQGNGIQYF
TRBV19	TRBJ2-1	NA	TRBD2	TGTGCCAGTAGTCCGACTAGCTTTTTTGAGCAGTTCTTC	CASSPTSFFEQFF
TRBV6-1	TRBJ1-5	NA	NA	TGTGCCAGCAGTGAAGCCATGATCCTAAGCAATCAGCCCCAGCATTTT	CASSEAMILSNQPQHF
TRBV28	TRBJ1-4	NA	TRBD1	TGTGCCAGCACACCTCCCGGGACAGCCATTTTTAGGGGTAATGAAAAACTGTTTTTT	CASTPPGTAIFRGNEKLFF
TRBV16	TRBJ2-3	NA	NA	TGTGCCAGCAGCCAATCCCGACAGCTCACAGATACGCAGTATTTT	CASSQSRQLTDTQYF
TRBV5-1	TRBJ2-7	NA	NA	TGCGCCAGCAGCTCGGACACCTCCTACGAGCAGTACTTC	CASSSDTSYEQYF
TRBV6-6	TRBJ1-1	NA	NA	TGTGCCAGCAGTTACAGCTCGGACACTGAAGCTTTCTTT	CASSYSSDTEAFF
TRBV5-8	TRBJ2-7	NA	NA	TGTGCCAGCAACCGTGCGGGTAAATCGAAGTACTTC	CASNRAGKSKYF
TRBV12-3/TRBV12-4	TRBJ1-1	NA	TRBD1	TGTGCCAGCAGCCGCACAGGGGTGGCCGAAGCTTTCTTT	CASSRTGVAEAFF
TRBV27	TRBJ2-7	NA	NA	TGTGCCAGCAGTTTATCGGGGGGGCAGTACGAGCAGTACTTC	CASSLSGGQYEQYF
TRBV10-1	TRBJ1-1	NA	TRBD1	TGCGCCAGCAGTCCGGGACAGGGGACTGAAGCTTTCTTT	CASSPGQGTEAFF
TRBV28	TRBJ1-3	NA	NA	TGTGCCAGCAGTTTGGAACGGACAGGAAACACCATATATTTT	CASSLERTGNTIYF
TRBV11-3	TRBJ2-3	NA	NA	TGTGCCAGCAGCTCCCAGGATACGCAGTATTTT	CASSSQDTQYF
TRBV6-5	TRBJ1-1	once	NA	TGTGCCAGCAGAAGACAGTCCTACATGAACACTGAAGCTTTCTTT	CASRRQSYMNTEAFF
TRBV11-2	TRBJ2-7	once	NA	TGTGCCAGCAGCTTCGGGGAGTTCTACGAGCAGTACTTC	CASSFGEFYEQYF
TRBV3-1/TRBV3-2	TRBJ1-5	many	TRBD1	TGTGCCAGCAGCCTCGCCCCCAGGGGGCCGGTAAGACAGCCCCAGCATTTT	CASSLAPRGPVRQPQHF
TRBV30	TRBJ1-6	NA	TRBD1	TGTGCCTGGAAAAGGTTCTTCGGGACAGGGGTTTTGTTTTCACCCCTCCACTTT	CAWKRFFGTGVLFSPLHF
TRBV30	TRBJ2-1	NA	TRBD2	TGTGCCTGGAGTGTAGCGCGGGAGTACAATGAGCAGTTCTTC	CAWSVAREYNEQFF
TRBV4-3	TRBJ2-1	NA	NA	TGCGCCAGCAGCCAAGGTAGCGGTTACTTCAATGAGCAGTTCTTC	CASSQGSGYFNEQFF
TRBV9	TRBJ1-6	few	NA	TGTGCCAGCAGCGTAGGGGAGGGGTATAATTCACCCCTCCACTTT	CASSVGEGYNSPLHF
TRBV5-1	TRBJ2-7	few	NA	TGCGCCAGCAGCTCGACGGACAGCCAGCAGTACTTC	CASSSTDSQQYF
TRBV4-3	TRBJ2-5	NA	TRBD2	TGCGCCAGCAGCCAACGGGGACTAGCGGGAGAAGAGACCCAGTACTTC	CASSQRGLAGEETQYF
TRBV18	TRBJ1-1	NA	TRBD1	TGTGCCAGCTCACCACCTATCAGGGGGGAAGCTTTCTTT	CASSPPIRGEAFF
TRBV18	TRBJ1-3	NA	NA	TGTGCCAGCTCACCATTCGACAGTACCTCTGGAAACACCATATATTTT	CASSPFDSTSGNTIYF
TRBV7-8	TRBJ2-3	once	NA	TGTGCCAGCAGTTTTCTTGAGCGCCCCCCAGATACGCAGTATTTT	CASSFLERPPDTQYF
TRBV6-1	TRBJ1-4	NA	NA	TGTGCCAGCAGTGACAGCCAAGGCCGGGGTGAAAAACTGTTTTTT	CASSDSQGRGEKLFF
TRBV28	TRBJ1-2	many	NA	TGTGCCAGCAGTTTATTTAAGATGCCGACGGAGCTCTATGGCTACACCTTC	CASSLFKMPTELYGYTF
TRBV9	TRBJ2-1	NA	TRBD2	TGTGCCAGCAGCCCACGGATCAAGACTAGCGGGATCTACAATGAGCAGTTCTTC	CASSPRIKTSGIYNEQFF
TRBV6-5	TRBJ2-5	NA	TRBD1	TGTGCCAGCAGTAACAGGGGGCAAGAGACCCAGTACTTC	CASSNRGQETQYF
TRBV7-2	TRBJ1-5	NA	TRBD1	TGTGCCAGCAGCGGTCGCTTATGGACAGGAAACAATCAGCCCCAGCATTTT	CASSGRLWTGNNQPQHF
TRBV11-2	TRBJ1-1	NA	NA	TGTGCCAGCAGCTTAACAGAGAACACTGAAGCTTTCTTT	CASSLTENTEAFF
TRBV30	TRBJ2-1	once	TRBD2	TGTGCCTGGATCCGACTAGCGGGAGGCAATGAGCAGTTCTTC	CAWIRLAGGNEQFF
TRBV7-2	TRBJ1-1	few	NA	TGTGCCAGCAGCTTAGTAGCCCCGGGAACTGAAGCTTTCTTT	CASSLVAPGTEAFF